This TCR beta chain originates from a study of blood T cell repertoires in COVID-19. Per the original methods: How many nucleated cells were present was estimated from reference gene primer amplification. The protocol was immunoSEQ multiplex PCR, while the TCRdb copy is restricted to in-frame clones and leaves out a portion. V and J calls plus clone size are reproduced from that table; the DNA served to infer D and trimming. The data show approximately 29,000 clones, 72% seen once. From germline, CDR1 is MGHRA and CDR2 YSYEKL. Trimming at V came to 2 bases and at J to 8 bases, leaving 8 bases not matched to a gene. The CDR3 runs 16 residues.

V gene TRBV4-1 combines with J gene TRBJ1-6; TRBD1 matches 8 bases. Input material: peripheral blood. This receptor was identified in a boy aged 2 to 9 with active or convalescent COVID-19. The CDR3 DNA reads as TGCGCCAGCAGCCAACTGACAGGGGATAATGATTCACCCCTCCACTTT. Residues: CASSQLTGDNDSPLHF.